Each of the 23 T cell receptor beta chains below was sequenced from the same sample in a study of blood T cell repertoires in COVID-19. Libraries were prepared by immunoSEQ multiplex PCR; TCRdb keeps only in-frame clonotypes and omits some of them. The sample lists 150,000 to 200,000 clones; roughly 81% were seen once. The sample consisted of peripheral blood. The source is a woman aged 80 or older with COVID-19, enrolled during active disease.

CDR3 nucleotides: TGTGCCAGCTCGCAGGGTCGCAGTCAGCCCCAGCATTTT. It codes for CASSQGRSQPQHF. The chain has TRBV4-2 and TRBJ1-5, with a weak D call TRBD1 (5 bases). V gave up 8 bases and J gave up 6 bases, with 14 bases separating them. Germline assignment: CDR1 LGHNA and CDR2 YNFKEQ. The CDR3 runs to 13 residues.

The chain employs TRBV9 and TRBJ1-6; a weak D match, TRBD1 (6 bases). The CDR3 has 17 amino acids. The V gene's germline CDR1 is SGDLS and CDR2 YYNGEE. Trimming pared 0 bases from V and 6 bases from J, leaving 16 bases between. The CDR3 nucleotides are TGTGCCAGCAGCGTAGGAGACCCGGGACACACTAATTCACCCCTCCACTTT. Translation: CASSVGDPGHTNSPLHF.

The chain couples TRBV3-1 (or the pseudogene TRBV3-2) to TRBJ2-7; 7 positions match TRBD2. With V trimmed by 2 bases and J by 6 bases, 10 bases remained unmatched. The CDR3 has 15 amino acids. Germline V CDR1 and CDR2: LGHDT, YNNKEL (reference sequence). The CDR3 reads CASSQNSGIFAEQYF. The CDR3 bases are TGTGCCAGCAGCCAAAACAGCGGGATTTTCGCCGAGCAGTACTTC.

The chain is built from TRBV6-5 and TRBJ2-5; 7 nucleotides line up with TRBD1. Unmatched junction bases numbered 9, after V lost 0 bases and J lost 5 bases. This CDR3 is built from 16 residues. Germline loops: CDR1 MNHEY, CDR2 SVGAGI. CDR3: CASSYSGPYRGETQYF. The CDR3 DNA reads TGTGCCAGCAGTTACTCGGGGCCATACAGGGGCGAGACCCAGTACTTC.

The V call is TRBV7-6, the J call TRBJ2-7; 7 nucleotides line up with TRBD2. CDR3 length: 14 amino acids. Germline trimming cut 3 bases from V and 3 bases from J; bases unmatched to any gene: 5. CDR1 SGHVS and CDR2 FNYEAQ come from the germline V gene. DNA for the CDR3: TGTGCCAGCAGCTTGCTGAGGGAGGGCTACGAGCAGTACTTC. This encodes CASSLLREGYEQYF.

CDR3: CASSNSGGGYNEQYF. Here the CDR3 DNA reads TGTGCCAGCAGCAATAGCGGGGGCGGTTACAACGAGCAGTACTTC. The chain carries TRBV13 and TRBJ2-7, with 9 positions matching TRBD2. Per germline, CDR1 PRHDT and CDR2 FYEKMQ (reference sequence). V lost 5 bases and J lost 5; bases outside the gene matches: 10. This CDR3 is built from 15 residues.

V usage is TRBV12-3 or TRBV12-4 and J usage is TRBJ1-1; D is ambiguous. Trimming removed 2 bases at V and 11 bases at J, with 15 bases between. The CDR3 consists of 13 residues. CDR3 amino acids: CASSLSPPTVAFF. CDR3 sequence (DNA): TGTGCCAGCAGTTTATCCCCCCCTACCGTGGCTTTCTTT.

V is TRBV7-9 and J is TRBJ2-1, with a weak D call TRBD2 (6 bases). Trimming removed 5 bases at V and 3 bases at J, with 11 bases between. This CDR3 is 14 amino acids long. Germline CDR1 reads SEHNR; CDR2 reads FQNEAQ (reference sequence). The CDR3 DNA reads as TGTGCCAGCAGCCCCGGGACTGGCTACAATGAGCAGTTCTTC. It codes for CASSPGTGYNEQFF.

V gene TRBV18 combines with J gene TRBJ1-2, with D tentatively TRBD1 (5 bases). Germline CDR1 reads KGHSH; CDR2 reads LQKENI. The CDR3 is 14 amino acids. Trimming removed 8 bases from V and 3 bases from J, with 16 bases in between. The CDR3 is CASHRGLGDYGYTF. The CDR3 coding sequence is TGTGCCAGCCATAGGGGTCTCGGCGACTATGGCTACACCTTC. The whole variable domain, remainder taken from reference TRBV18 and TRBJ1-2, is NAGVMQNPRHLVRRRGQEARLRCSPMKGHSHVYWYRQLPEEGLKFMVYLQKENIIDESGMPKERFSAEFPKEGPSILRIQQVVRGDSAAYFCASHRGLGDYGYTFGSGTRLTVV.

The chain combines TRBV7-9 with TRBJ2-3, with D hard to call. Trimming removed 5 bases from V and 4 bases from J, with 10 bases in between. The CDR3 is 13 amino acids. Per the germline V gene, CDR1 is SEHNR and CDR2 is FQNEAQ (reference sequence). CDR3 amino acids: CASSPSLADTQYF. CDR3 bases: TGTGCCAGCAGCCCCAGTCTGGCAGATACGCAGTATTTT.

The CDR3 nucleotides read TGCGCCAGCTGGGGAGGGGGCTACAATGAGCAGTTCTTC. Protein product: CASWGGGYNEQFF. The chain couples TRBV5-1 to TRBJ2-1; D is possibly TRBD2 (7 bases). This CDR3 is built from 13 residues. Per germline, CDR1 SGHRS and CDR2 YFSETQ. The V gene lost 7 bases and the J gene lost 3 bases, with 11 bases spanning the gap.

This chain uses TRBV10-3 with TRBJ2-3; 8 nucleotides match TRBD2. This CDR3 has 15 residues. CDR1 is ENHRY and CDR2 is SYGVKD in the germline V gene. The V gene end was trimmed by 11 bases and the J gene end by 6 bases; junction bases not matched to a gene: 16. CDR3 residues: CAARPGLGPVDTQYF. As DNA, the CDR3 is TGTGCCGCCAGGCCGGGACTAGGCCCCGTGGATACGCAGTATTTT.

This clone was seen only once. V usage is TRBV20-1 and J usage is TRBJ2-7; 7 bases line up with TRBD1. Trimming at V came to 6 bases and at J to 11 bases, leaving 10 bases not matched to a gene. Germline assignment: CDR1 DFQATT and CDR2 SNEGSKA (reference sequence). This CDR3 is 11 amino acids long. CDR3 DNA: TGCAGTGCCTCGGGACAGCTAAAGGAGTACTTC. Amino acid sequence: CSASGQLKEYF.

The V and J genes are TRBV7-2 and TRBJ2-7, with 7 bases matching TRBD2. The CDR3 sequence is 16 residues long. The V segment lost 3 bases and the J segment 0 bases; nucleotides outside the gene matches: 8. The germline gives CDR1 SGHTA, CDR2 FQGNSA. In DNA, the CDR3 is TGTGCCAGCAGCTTTCCCCTAGGGGAGGGCTCCTACGAGCAGTACTTC. This codes for CASSFPLGEGSYEQYF.

This chain links TRBV9 with TRBJ2-7; a weak D match, TRBD1 (6 bases). Between the trimmed V and J ends, which lost 2 bases and 1 base, there was a span of 19 bases. CDR3 length equals 17 residues. Per the germline V gene, CDR1 is SGDLS and CDR2 is YYNGEE. The CDR3 protein is CASSVGPPDRISYEQYF. DNA for the CDR3: TGTGCCAGCAGCGTGGGTCCCCCCGACAGGATATCCTACGAGCAGTACTTC.

In its sample, this clone was seen once. The J gene is TRBJ1-2, the V gene TRBV11-3; D is possibly TRBD1 (6 bases). CDR3 size: 14 residues. Germline CDR1 and CDR2: SGHNT and YENEEA. V was clipped by 8 bases and J by 4 bases, with 17 bases between them. CDR3: CASGQAGGLYGYTF. The DNA of the CDR3 is TGTGCCAGCGGCCAAGCTGGGGGCCTCTATGGCTACACCTTC.

The chain joins TRBV5-1 to TRBJ1-1; 7 nucleotides align to TRBD1. The CDR3 has 16 amino acids. Germline CDR1 is SGHRS and CDR2 is YFSETQ. The junction had 5 bases not matched to a gene; V was cut back by 0 bases and J by 0 bases. The CDR3 DNA is TGCGCCAGCAGCTTGGGGACAGGATCCATGAACACTGAAGCTTTCTTT. Translating it yields CASSLGTGSMNTEAFF.

The V and J genes are TRBV11-2 and TRBJ2-3, with a possible D match to TRBD2 (7 bases). The V gene's germline CDR1 is SGHAT and CDR2 FQNNGV. V dropped 3 bases and J dropped 2 bases, with 18 bases sitting between them. The CDR3 is 17 residues long. This CDR3 reads CASSFAFGEGDTDTQYF. The CDR3 DNA reads as TGTGCCAGCAGCTTCGCCTTCGGGGAGGGGGACACAGATACGCAGTATTTT.

CDR3 nucleotide sequence: TGTGCCAGCGTCTCCGGACGGGCGGACTTGTCCTACAATGAGCAGTTCTTC. This translates into CASVSGRADLSYNEQFF. The chain recombines TRBV2 with TRBJ2-1; weak D call: TRBD2 (5 bases). Between the trimmed V and J ends, which lost 8 bases and 1 base, there was a span of 21 bases. The germline CDR1 and CDR2 sequences are SNHLY and FYNNEI. CDR3 size: 17 residues.

V and J are TRBV3-1 (or the pseudogene TRBV3-2) and TRBJ1-2; TRBD1 agrees at 9 bases. V shed 1 base and J 7 bases; nucleotides not matched to a gene: 7. The CDR3 totals 15 residues. Germline V lookup: CDR1 LGHDT, CDR2 YNNKEL (reference sequence). The CDR3 sequence is CASSQGGQGFGGYTF. CDR3 nucleotides: TGTGCCAGCAGCCAAGGGGGACAGGGTTTTGGTGGCTACACCTTC.

The V call is TRBV27, the J call TRBJ1-4; D may be TRBD1 (5 bases). The CDR3 spans 13 residues. CDR1 is MNHEY, CDR2 SMNVEV, per germline (reference sequence). V gave up 5 bases and J gave up 8 bases, with 12 bases separating them. CDR3 DNA: TGTGCCAGCAGTCCCAGGGTAGGGGAAAAACTGTTTTTT. Translation gives CASSPRVGEKLFF.

This clone was seen a handful of times. This chain connects TRBV6-6 to TRBJ1-6; 7 positions agree with TRBD1. Trimming cost V 4 bases and J 5 bases; bases outside gene matches: 8. The CDR3 has 16 amino acids. Germline V CDR1 and CDR2: MNHNY, SVGAGI (reference sequence). CDR3 DNA sequence: TGTGCCAGCAGTTCCGCCCCGACAGGGAATAATTCACCCCTCCACTTT. Protein product: CASSSAPTGNNSPLHF.

The V call is TRBV3-1 (or the pseudogene TRBV3-2), the J call TRBJ1-3; possibly TRBD1 for D (5 bases). The CDR3 consists of 16 residues. V lost 3 bases and J 0 bases, leaving 12 bases between the germline ends. In germline, CDR1 is LGHDT, CDR2 YNNKEL (reference sequence). CDR3 region: CASSQGGDSSGNTIYF. The CDR3 DNA follows: TGTGCCAGCAGCCAGGGGGGGGATAGCTCTGGAAACACCATATATTTT.